This T cell receptor beta chain was recorded in a study of T cells after yellow fever vaccination. Overall study context: For low cell numbers, libraries were made with SMART-Seq v4 Ultra Low Input.

This clonotype was picked up many times. As yet, its antigen is unknown. Points from the study as a whole: By day 5 rather than day 15, the secondary response had peaked, though it was weaker.

TCRdb ran MiXCR on the 5' RACE reads and lists one entry per CDR3 protein. The repertoire holds some 560,000 distinct CDR3 sequences, with 15% to 20% as singletons. V shed 0 bases and J shed 0 bases, with 12 bases lying between them. CDR3 size: 17 residues. CDR1 and CDR2 (germline): LGHNA, YSLEER. This sequence joins TRBV4-3 and TRBJ2-1, with D possibly matching TRBD1 (5 bases). The specimen comprised PBMCs, sampled 15 days after the yellow fever booster vaccination. The TCR sequence derives from a man aged 25 to 40 who received the YFV17D yellow fever vaccine. As DNA, the CDR3 is TGCGCCAGCAGCCAAGATGGACAAACGAGCTCCTACAATGAGCAGTTCTTC. This translates into CASSQDGQTSSYNEQFF.